This TCR beta chain was sequenced in a study of T cell repertoires in cytomegalovirus infection. Study-level background: A matching HLA type, together with CMV infection, was signaled by public TCR beta signatures. Study-wide results and limits: The ex vivo response was dominated by HLA-C-restricted CMV-specific TCR beta clonotypes.

MiXCR was run by TCRdb on the reads, yielding one entry per CDR3 protein. The sample holds some 680,000 distinct CDR3 sequences; about a third are singletons and the top ten take more than 2.5%. This clonotype was detected a few times. The antigen is undetermined. There are 14 residues in the CDR3. In germline, CDR1 is MNHEY, CDR2 SMNVEV (reference sequence). With 5 bases clipped from V and 2 bases from J, the junction kept 6 bases outside the gene matches. J is TRBJ2-7 and V is TRBV27; the match to TRBD2 covers 7 bases. The source of this sequence is a human donor in good health (CMV status not recorded). Some clones in this sample may be carry-over from other donors' samples. Sequencing used PBMCs. The CDR3 is CASSHPGLTYEQYF. The CDR3 nucleotides read TGTGCCAGCAGTCATCCGGGACTAACCTACGAGCAGTACTTC.